Included here is one T cell receptor beta chain sequence, with context. Its antigen is still unknown. Then a second PCR, running about 6 to 11 cycles, was carried out with a sample-barcoded 5' primer and a J-beta primer mix. TCRdb analysed the 5' RACE reads with MiXCR anew, one entry per CDR3 protein. The repertoire holds some 760,000 distinct CDR3 sequences, with roughly 25% as singletons. The source of the sample is a study of blood T cells in healthy people across ages. Findings and limits, study-wide: Lack of knowledge of donor CMV status possibly confounded expanded clonotype changes.

Germline loops: CDR1 SGHTA, CDR2 FQGNSA. V was pared by 1 base and J by 0 bases, with 9 bases between. The CDR3 has 15 amino acids. The same data also contributed to another study, on T cells of mothers and their children. That source reports: cDNA was made from all extracted RNA, approximately 1.4 ug per 15 ul.

Sequenced sample: blood. The chain employs TRBV7-2 and TRBJ1-2; D is undetermined. The clonotype was recovered from a boy aged 10-17 years in good health. CDR3 DNA sequence: TGTGCCAGCAGCTTAGTCGGACTGACTAACTATGGCTACACCTTC. This codes for CASSLVGLTNYGYTF. The variable domain in full, with the rest retrieved from reference TRBV7-2 and TRBJ1-2, is GAGVSQSPSNKVTEKGKDVELRCDPISGHTALYWYRQSLGQGLEFLIYFQGNSAPDKSGLPSDRFSAERTGGSVSTLTIQRTQQEDSAVYLCASSLVGLTNYGYTFGSGTRLTVV.